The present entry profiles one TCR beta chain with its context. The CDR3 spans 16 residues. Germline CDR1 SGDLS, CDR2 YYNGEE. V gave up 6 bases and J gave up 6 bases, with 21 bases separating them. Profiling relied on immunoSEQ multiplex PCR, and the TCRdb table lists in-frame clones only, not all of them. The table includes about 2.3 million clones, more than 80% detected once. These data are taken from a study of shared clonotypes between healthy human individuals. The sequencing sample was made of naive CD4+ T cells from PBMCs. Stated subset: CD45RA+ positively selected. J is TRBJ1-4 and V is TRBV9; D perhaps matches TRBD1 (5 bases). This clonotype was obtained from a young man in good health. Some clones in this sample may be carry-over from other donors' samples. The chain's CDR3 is CASNGGRSLEDEKLFF. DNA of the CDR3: TGTGCCAGCAACGGGGGACGGTCTCTAGAAGATGAAAAACTGTTTTTT.